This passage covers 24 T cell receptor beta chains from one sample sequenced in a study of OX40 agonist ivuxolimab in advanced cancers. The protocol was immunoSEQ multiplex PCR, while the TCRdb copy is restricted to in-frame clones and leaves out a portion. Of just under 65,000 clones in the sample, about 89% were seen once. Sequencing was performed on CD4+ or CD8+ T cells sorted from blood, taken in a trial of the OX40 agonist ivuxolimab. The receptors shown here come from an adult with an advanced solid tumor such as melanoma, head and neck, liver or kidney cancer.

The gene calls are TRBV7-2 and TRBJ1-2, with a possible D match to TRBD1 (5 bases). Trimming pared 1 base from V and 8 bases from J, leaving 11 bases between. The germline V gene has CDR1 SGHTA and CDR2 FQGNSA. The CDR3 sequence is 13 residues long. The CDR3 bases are TGTGCCAGCAGCTTAGATCCAGGGAAAGGCTACACCTTC. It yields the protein CASSLDPGKGYTF.

CDR3 nucleotides: TGCGCCAGCAGCTTCGAGTCCGACAGGGCACGGGGCTACACCTTC. Its translation: CASSFESDRARGYTF. The chain links TRBV5-1 to TRBJ1-2; 7 bases fit TRBD1. With V trimmed by 2 bases and J by 8 bases, 12 bases remained unmatched. This CDR3 is built from 15 residues. The germline gives CDR1 SGHRS, CDR2 YFSETQ.

The CDR3 DNA is TGTGCCACCAGCCGGGACTCCGTCCAAGAGACCCAGTACTTC. Translation: CATSRDSVQETQYF. This chain connects TRBV15 to TRBJ2-5, with D possibly being TRBD2 (6 bases). Trimming took 5 bases from V and 1 from J, leaving 11 bases between them. CDR1 LNHNV and CDR2 YYDKDF come from the germline V gene (reference sequence). The CDR3 is made up of 14 amino acids.

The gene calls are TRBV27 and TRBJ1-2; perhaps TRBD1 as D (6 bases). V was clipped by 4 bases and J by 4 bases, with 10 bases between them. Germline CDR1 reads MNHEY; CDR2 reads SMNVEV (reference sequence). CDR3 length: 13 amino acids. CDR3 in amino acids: CASSWGAGYGYTF. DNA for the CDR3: TGTGCCAGCAGTTGGGGGGCTGGCTATGGCTACACCTTC.

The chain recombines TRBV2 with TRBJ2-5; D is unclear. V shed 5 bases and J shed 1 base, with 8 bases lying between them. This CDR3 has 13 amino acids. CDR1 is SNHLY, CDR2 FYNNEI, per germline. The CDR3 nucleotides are TGTGCCAGCAGTCAGCATCCCCAAGAGACCCAGTACTTC. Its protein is CASSQHPQETQYF. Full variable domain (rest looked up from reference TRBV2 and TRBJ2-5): EPEVTQTPSHQVTQMGQEVILRCVPISNHLYFYWYRQILGQKVEFLVSFYNNEISEKSEIFDDQFSVERPDGSNFTLKIRSTKLEDSAMYFCASSQHPQETQYFGPGTRLLVL.

CDR3 sequence reads: CASSYSRTGRGSEQYF. The CDR3 DNA sequence: TGTGCCAGCAGTTACTCGCGGACAGGGCGCGGATCCGAGCAGTACTTC. This chain links TRBV6-5 with TRBJ2-7, with TRBD1 identical over 8 bases. The CDR3 is 16 amino acids. The junction had 10 bases not matched to a gene; V was cut back by 0 bases and J by 6 bases. The germline gives CDR1 MNHEY, CDR2 SVGAGI.

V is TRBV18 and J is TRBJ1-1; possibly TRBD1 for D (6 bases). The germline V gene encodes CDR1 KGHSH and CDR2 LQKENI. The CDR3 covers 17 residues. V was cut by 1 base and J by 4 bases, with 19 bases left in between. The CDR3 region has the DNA TGTGCCAGCTCACCACTGACTCAACAGGGCTTCAGCACTGAAGCTTTCTTT. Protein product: CASSPLTQQGFSTEAFF.

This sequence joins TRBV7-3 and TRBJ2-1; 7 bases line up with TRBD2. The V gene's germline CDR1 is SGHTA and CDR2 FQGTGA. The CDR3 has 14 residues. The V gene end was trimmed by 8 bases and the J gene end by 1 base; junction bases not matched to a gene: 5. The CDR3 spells CASGMGGSYNEQFF. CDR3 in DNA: TGTGCCAGCGGTATGGGAGGGTCCTACAATGAGCAGTTCTTC. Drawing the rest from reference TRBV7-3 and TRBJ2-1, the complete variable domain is GAGVSQTPSNKVTEKGKYVELRCDPISGHTALYWYRQSLGQGPEFLIYFQGTGAADDSGLPNDRFFAVRPEGSVSTLKIQRTERGDSAVYLCASGMGGSYNEQFFGPGTRLTVL.

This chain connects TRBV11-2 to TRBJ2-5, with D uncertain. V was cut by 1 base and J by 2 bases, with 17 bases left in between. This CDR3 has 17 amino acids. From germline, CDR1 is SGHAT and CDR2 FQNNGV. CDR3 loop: CASSLVRTGVGQETQYF. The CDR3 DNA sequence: TGTGCCAGCAGCTTAGTTAGAACCGGAGTGGGTCAAGAGACCCAGTACTTC.

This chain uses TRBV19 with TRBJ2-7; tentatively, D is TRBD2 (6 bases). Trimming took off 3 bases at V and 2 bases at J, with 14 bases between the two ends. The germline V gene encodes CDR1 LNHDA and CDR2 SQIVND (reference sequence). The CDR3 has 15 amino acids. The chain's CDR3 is CASSMKGGVTYEQYF. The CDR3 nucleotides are TGTGCCAGTAGTATGAAGGGCGGGGTTACCTACGAGCAGTACTTC.

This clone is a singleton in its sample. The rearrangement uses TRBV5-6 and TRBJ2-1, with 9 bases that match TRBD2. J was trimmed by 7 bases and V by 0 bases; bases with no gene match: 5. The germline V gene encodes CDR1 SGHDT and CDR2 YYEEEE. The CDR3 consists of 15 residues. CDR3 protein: CASSLGAGGRNEQFF. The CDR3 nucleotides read TGTGCCAGCAGCTTGGGTGCGGGGGGGAGGAATGAGCAGTTCTTC. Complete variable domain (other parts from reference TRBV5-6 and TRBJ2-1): DAGVTQSPTHLIKTRGQQVTLRCSPKSGHDTVSWYQQALGQGPQFIFQYYEEEERQRGNFPDRFSGHQFPNYSSELNVNALLLGDSALYLCASSLGAGGRNEQFFGPGTRLTVL.

The CDR3 loop is CASSSQGARFANTEAFF. In DNA, the CDR3 is TGTGCCAGCAGTTCCCAGGGGGCGAGGTTCGCGAACACTGAAGCTTTCTTT. The chain couples TRBV28 to TRBJ1-1; 8 bases match TRBD1. The CDR3 has 17 amino acids. J gave up 1 base and V 4 bases, and 11 bases lay outside the gene matches. Per the germline V gene, CDR1 is MDHEN and CDR2 is SYDVKM.

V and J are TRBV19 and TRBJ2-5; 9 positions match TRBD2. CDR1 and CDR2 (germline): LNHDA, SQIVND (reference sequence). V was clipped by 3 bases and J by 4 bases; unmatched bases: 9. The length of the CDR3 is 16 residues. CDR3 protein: CASSIELAGMRETQYF. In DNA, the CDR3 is TGTGCCAGTAGTATTGAGCTAGCGGGAATGAGAGAGACCCAGTACTTC.

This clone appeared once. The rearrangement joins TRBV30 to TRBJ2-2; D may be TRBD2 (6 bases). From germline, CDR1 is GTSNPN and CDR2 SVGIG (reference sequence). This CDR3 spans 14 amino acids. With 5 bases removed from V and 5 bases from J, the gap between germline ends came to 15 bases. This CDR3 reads CAWDLGGGTGELFF. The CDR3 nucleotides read TGTGCCTGGGACCTGGGGGGTGGTACCGGGGAGCTGTTTTTT.

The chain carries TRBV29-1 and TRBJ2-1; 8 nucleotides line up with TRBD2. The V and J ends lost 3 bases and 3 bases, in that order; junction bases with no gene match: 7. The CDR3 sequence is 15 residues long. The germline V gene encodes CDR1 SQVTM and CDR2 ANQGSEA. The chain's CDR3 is CSVDSGVSFYNEQFF. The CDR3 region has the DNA TGCAGCGTTGATAGCGGGGTCTCTTTCTACAATGAGCAGTTCTTC.

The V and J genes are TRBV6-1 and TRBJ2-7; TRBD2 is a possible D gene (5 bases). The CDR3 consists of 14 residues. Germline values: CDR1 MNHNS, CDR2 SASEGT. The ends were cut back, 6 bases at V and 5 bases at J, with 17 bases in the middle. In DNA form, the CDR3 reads TGTGCCAGCAGGACGCGGGCCCCGGCTGACGAGCAGTACTTC. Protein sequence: CASRTRAPADEQYF.

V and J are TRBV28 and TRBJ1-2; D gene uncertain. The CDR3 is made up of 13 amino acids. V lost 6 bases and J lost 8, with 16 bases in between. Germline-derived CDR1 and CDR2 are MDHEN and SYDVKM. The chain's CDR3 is CASSPLRTYGYTF. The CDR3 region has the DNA TGTGCCAGCAGCCCCTTAAGGACTTACGGCTACACCTTC.

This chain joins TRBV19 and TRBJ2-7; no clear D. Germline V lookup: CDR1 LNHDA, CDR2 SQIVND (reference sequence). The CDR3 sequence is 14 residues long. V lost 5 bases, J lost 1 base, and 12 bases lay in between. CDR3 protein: CASSPSIGSYEQYF. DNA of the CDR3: TGTGCCAGTAGTCCCTCGATCGGATCCTACGAGCAGTACTTC.

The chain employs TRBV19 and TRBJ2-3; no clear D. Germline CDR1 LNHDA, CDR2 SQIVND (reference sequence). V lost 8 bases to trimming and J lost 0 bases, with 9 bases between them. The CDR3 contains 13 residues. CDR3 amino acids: CASRLGSTDTQYF. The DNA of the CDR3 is TGTGCCAGTCGCCTAGGAAGCACAGATACGCAGTATTTT. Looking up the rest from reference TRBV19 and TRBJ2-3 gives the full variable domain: DGGITQSPKYLFRKEGQNVTLSCEQNLNHDAMYWYRQDPGQGLRLIYYSQIVNDFQKGDIAEGYSVSREKKESFPLTVTSAQKNPTAFYLCASRLGSTDTQYFGPGTRLTVL.

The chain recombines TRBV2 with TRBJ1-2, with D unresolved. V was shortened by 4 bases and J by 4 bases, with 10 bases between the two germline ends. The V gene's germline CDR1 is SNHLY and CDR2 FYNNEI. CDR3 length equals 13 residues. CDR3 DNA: TGTGCCAGCAGTGCCGGGATCTCCTATGGCTACACCTTC. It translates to CASSAGISYGYTF.

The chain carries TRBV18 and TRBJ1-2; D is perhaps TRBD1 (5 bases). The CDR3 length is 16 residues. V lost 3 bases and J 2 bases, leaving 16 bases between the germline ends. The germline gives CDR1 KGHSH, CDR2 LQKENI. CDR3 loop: CASSPSYGGTNYGYTF. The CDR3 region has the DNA TGTGCCAGCTCACCCTCCTATGGGGGAACAAACTATGGCTACACCTTC.

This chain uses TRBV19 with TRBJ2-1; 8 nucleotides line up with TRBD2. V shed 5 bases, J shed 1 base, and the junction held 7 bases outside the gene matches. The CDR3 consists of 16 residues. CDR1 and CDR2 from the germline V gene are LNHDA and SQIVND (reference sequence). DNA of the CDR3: TGTGCCAGTAGTCGGGGGGGATGGGGTTCCTACAATGAGCAGTTCTTC. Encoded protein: CASSRGGWGSYNEQFF.

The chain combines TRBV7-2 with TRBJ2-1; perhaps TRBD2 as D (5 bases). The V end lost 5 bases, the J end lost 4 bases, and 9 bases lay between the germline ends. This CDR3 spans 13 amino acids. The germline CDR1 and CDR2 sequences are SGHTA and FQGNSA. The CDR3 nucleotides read TGTGCCAGCAGCCCGGACTCGTACAATGAGCAGTTCTTC. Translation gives CASSPDSYNEQFF. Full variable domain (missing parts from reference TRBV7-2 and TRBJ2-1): GAGVSQSPSNKVTEKGKDVELRCDPISGHTALYWYRQSLGQGLEFLIYFQGNSAPDKSGLPSDRFSAERTGGSVSTLTIQRTQQEDSAVYLCASSPDSYNEQFFGPGTRLTVL.

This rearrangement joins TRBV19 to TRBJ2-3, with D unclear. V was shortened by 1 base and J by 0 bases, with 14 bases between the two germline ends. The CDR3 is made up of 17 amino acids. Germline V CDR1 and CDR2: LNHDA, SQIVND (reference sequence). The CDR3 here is CASSIGKGRLSTDTQYF. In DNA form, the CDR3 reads TGTGCCAGTAGTATAGGTAAGGGCCGACTGAGCACAGATACGCAGTATTTT.